The table lists the clone carrying this T cell receptor (beta chain) with a few counts. Its target is not known. Unique molecular identifiers were built into the TCRbeta library. TCRdb ran MiXCR on the PCR reads and lists one entry per CDR3 protein. The sample lists under 450,000 distinct CDR3 sequences, around 15% occurring once. The record originates from a study of T-cell reconstitution after alpha-beta-depleted transplantation in children. Study-wide results and caveats: The authors attributed T-cell counts and diversity one year after transplant mostly to newly produced T cells. Surviving recipient T cells and intrathymic progenitors accounted for some patients' high TCRbeta diversity at day 60.

Germline CDR1 is SGHTA and CDR2 is FQGNSA. The CDR3 loop spans 17 amino acids. The germline V and J ends were trimmed by 5 bases and 0 bases, with 14 bases remaining between them. The source was PBMCs, mostly from graft donor cells, collected 360 days after TCRalphabeta/CD19-depleted stem cell transplant. This sequence joins TRBV7-2 and TRBJ2-6, with D possibly being TRBD1 or TRBD2 (5 bases each). This clonotype was obtained from a boy in the first two years of life who had a stem cell transplant for Wiskott-Aldrich syndrome, so the T cells may come from the graft donor. The CDR3 sequence: CASSVGTLPSGANVLTF. The CDR3 nucleotides are TGTGCCAGCAGCGTGGGGACCTTACCCTCTGGGGCCAACGTCCTGACTTTC.